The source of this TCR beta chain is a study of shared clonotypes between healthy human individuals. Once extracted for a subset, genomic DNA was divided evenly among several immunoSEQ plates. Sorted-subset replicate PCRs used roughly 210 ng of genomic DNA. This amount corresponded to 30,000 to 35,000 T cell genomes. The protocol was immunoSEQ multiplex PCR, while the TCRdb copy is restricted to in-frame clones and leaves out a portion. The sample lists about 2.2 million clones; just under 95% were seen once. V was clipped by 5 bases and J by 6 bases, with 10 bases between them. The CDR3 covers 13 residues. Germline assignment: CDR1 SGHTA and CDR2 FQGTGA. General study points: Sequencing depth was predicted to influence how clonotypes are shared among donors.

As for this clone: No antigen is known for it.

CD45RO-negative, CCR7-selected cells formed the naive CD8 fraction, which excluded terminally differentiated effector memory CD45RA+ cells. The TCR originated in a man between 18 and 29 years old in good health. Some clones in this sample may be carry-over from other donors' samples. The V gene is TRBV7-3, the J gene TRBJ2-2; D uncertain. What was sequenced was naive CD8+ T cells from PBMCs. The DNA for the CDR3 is TGTGCCAGCAGCCCTACCTCGGCCGGGGAGCTGTTTTTT. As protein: CASSPTSAGELFF.